Listed below are T cell receptor beta chains from one sample, sequenced in a study of blood T cell repertoires in COVID-19. Profiling relied on immunoSEQ multiplex PCR, and the TCRdb table lists in-frame clones only, not all of them. Of 20,000 to 30,000 clones in the sample, around 79% were seen once. Sequenced input: peripheral blood. These receptors were taken from an older man with active or convalescent COVID-19. Both conserved end residues are part of each CDR3. A D gene is named only where the DNA matches it firmly. Expanded clones are given a class, and other clones once, few, many or no size at all.

clone size,J gene,V gene,D gene,CDR3 length,CDR3 protein,CDR3 DNA
.,TRBJ2-7,TRBV6-2/TRBV6-3,.,17,CASSYDLPGQGPYEQYF,TGTGCCAGCAGTTACGATCTACCAGGACAAGGACCGTACGAGCAGTACTTC
.,TRBJ1-1,TRBV7-3,.,13,CASSFSPGAEAFF,TGTGCCAGCAGTTTTAGCCCGGGAGCTGAAGCTTTCTTT
.,TRBJ2-7,TRBV5-8,TRBD1,17,CASSYLLGQGGSYEQYF,TGTGCCAGCAGCTATTTACTAGGACAGGGGGGGTCCTACGAGCAGTACTTC
medium-sized,TRBJ2-7,TRBV21-1,.,13,CATRTGSSYEQYF,TGTGCCACCCGGACGGGGAGCTCCTACGAGCAGTACTTC
.,TRBJ2-5,TRBV6-5,.,15,CASSYGGGLRETQYF,TGTGCCAGCAGTTACGGGGGGGGGCTCAGGGAGACCCAGTACTTC
.,TRBJ2-5,TRBV18,.,16,CASSPLNRTGQETQYF,TGTGCCAGCTCACCCCTAAACAGGACCGGCCAAGAGACCCAGTACTTC
.,TRBJ2-1,TRBV5-1,TRBD1,12,CASSLQGSEQFF,TGCGCCAGCAGCTTACAGGGGTCGGAGCAGTTCTTC
.,TRBJ1-5,TRBV7-8,TRBD1,15,CASSLGQGFDQPQHF,TGTGCCAGCAGCTTAGGACAGGGGTTTGATCAGCCCCAGCATTTT
.,TRBJ1-5,TRBV5-8,.,16,CASSSNSGIWNQPQHF,TGTGCCAGCAGCTCTAATTCAGGGATATGGAATCAGCCCCAGCATTTT
.,TRBJ2-2,TRBV9,.,14,CASSLRLNTGELFF,TGTGCCAGCAGCCTTAGACTGAACACCGGGGAGCTGTTTTTT
.,TRBJ2-1,TRBV6-5,TRBD2,15,CASSKTSGGTNEQFF,TGTGCCAGCAGCAAGACTAGCGGGGGGACCAATGAGCAGTTCTTC
.,TRBJ1-5,TRBV6-5,.,15,CASSYSGGPNQPQHF,TGTGCCAGCAGTTACTCAGGGGGACCTAATCAGCCCCAGCATTTT
.,TRBJ1-2,TRBV28,TRBD1,15,CASSTTGTVSYGYTF,TGTGCCAGCAGTACCACCGGGACAGTATCCTATGGCTACACCTTC
.,TRBJ2-7,TRBV7-6,TRBD1,14,CASSLAGTAYEQYF,TGTGCCAGCAGCTTAGCAGGGACAGCCTACGAGCAGTACTTC
.,TRBJ2-1,TRBV11-3,.,13,CASSRSLNNEQFF,TGTGCCAGCAGCCGAAGCCTAAACAATGAGCAGTTCTTC
.,TRBJ2-1,TRBV6-6,.,15,CASMDYRHPTIEQFF,TGTGCCAGCATGGATTACAGACATCCTACAATCGAGCAGTTCTTC